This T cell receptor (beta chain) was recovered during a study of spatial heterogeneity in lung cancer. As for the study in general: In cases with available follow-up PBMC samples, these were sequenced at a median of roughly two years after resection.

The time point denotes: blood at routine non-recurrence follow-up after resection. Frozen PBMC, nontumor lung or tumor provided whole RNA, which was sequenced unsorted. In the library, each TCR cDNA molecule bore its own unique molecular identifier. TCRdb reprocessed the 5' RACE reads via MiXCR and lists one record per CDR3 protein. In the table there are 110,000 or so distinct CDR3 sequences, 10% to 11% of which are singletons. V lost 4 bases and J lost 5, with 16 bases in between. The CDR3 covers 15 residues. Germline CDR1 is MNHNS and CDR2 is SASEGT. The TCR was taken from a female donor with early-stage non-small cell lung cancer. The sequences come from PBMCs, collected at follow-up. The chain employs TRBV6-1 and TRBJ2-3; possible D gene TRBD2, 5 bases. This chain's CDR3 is CASSGGISQRDTQYF. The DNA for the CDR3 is TGTGCCAGCAGTGGAGGGATCTCTCAAAGAGATACGCAGTATTTT.